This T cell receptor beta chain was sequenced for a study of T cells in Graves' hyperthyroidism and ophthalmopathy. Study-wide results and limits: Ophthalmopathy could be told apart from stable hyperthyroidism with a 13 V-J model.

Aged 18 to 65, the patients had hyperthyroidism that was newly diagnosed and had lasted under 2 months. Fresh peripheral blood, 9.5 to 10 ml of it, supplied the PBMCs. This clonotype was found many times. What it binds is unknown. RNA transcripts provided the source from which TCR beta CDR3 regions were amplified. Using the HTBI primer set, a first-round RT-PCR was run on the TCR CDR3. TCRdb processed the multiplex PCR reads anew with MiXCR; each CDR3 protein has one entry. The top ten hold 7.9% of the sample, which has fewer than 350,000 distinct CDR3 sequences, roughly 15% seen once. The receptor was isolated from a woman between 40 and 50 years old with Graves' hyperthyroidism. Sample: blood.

DNA of the CDR3: TGCAGTGCTAGAGATGGGTCGGGGGTCACTGAAGCTTTCTTT. It encodes CSARDGSGVTEAFF. The chain employs TRBV20-1 and TRBJ1-1; TRBD1 might be the D (5 bases). The CDR3 covers 14 residues. From germline, CDR1 is DFQATT and CDR2 SNEGSKA (reference sequence). The V end lost 0 bases, the J end lost 4 bases, and 12 bases lay between the germline ends.